This T cell receptor beta chain was recorded in a study of blood T cell repertoires in COVID-19. Turning to the study itself: There were acute and convalescent COVID-19 samples, and they came from the United States, Italy and Spain.

The assay was immunoSEQ multiplex PCR, and TCRdb's table has in-frame clones only and misses some. This table has some 200,000 clones, 82% appearing once. Participants, 18 to 89 years old, spanned around 25 US areas. Donors in Cohort 3 counted as recovered after two negative PCRs, clearance, or symptom resolution. The V and J ends lost 0 bases and 1 base, in that order; junction bases with no gene match: 5. The CDR3 has 16 amino acids. CDR1 is LNHNV and CDR2 is YYDKDF in the germline V gene (reference sequence). This clonotype was sampled from a man aged 40-50 years who had recovered from COVID-19. This chain links TRBV15 with TRBJ2-5; 7 nucleotides line up with TRBD1. The specimen sequenced was PBMCs or T cells enriched from blood (not recorded which). This CDR3 is CATSRDRGTAQETQYF. The CDR3 DNA follows: TGTGCCACCAGCAGAGATCGAGGGACAGCCCAAGAGACCCAGTACTTC.